One and the same sample provided the 5 T cell receptor beta chains below, sequenced in a study of OX40 agonist ivuxolimab in advanced cancers. Produced via immunoSEQ multiplex PCR; TCRdb's table is partial and in-frame only. Of over 30,000 clones listed, 84% are singletons. The sample consisted of CD4+ or CD8+ T cells sorted from blood, taken in a trial of the OX40 agonist ivuxolimab. Receptors originate from an adult with an advanced solid tumor such as melanoma, head and neck, liver or kidney cancer.

The chain employs TRBV5-1 and TRBJ2-2; 7 nucleotides line up with TRBD1. V trimming: 2 bases; J trimming: 7 bases; junction bases outside the gene matches: 5. The germline V gene encodes CDR1 SGHRS and CDR2 YFSETQ. The CDR3 loop spans 14 amino acids. DNA for the CDR3: TGCGCCAGCAGCTTCGACAGGGCCGTCGGGGAGCTGTTTTTT. This gives the protein CASSFDRAVGELFF.

This rearrangement joins TRBV5-1 to TRBJ1-4, with 7 nucleotides matching TRBD1. The CDR3 is 16 amino acids. The J segment lost 8 bases and the V segment lost 0 bases, leaving 10 bases of the junction unmatched. Per the germline V gene, CDR1 is SGHRS and CDR2 is YFSETQ. CDR3 nucleotides: TGCGCCAGCAGCTTGGCCGGGAGAGGGGGCGAGGAAAAACTGTTTTTT. Protein product: CASSLAGRGGEEKLFF.

V usage is TRBV5-1 and J usage is TRBJ1-1; a possible D gene is TRBD1 (6 bases). The germline V and J ends were trimmed by 0 bases and 6 bases, with 12 bases remaining between them. CDR1 is SGHRS, CDR2 YFSETQ, per germline. The CDR3 is made up of 14 amino acids. CDR3 DNA: TGCGCCAGCAGCTTGGAGGGGGTTCGGGCTGAAGCTTTCTTT. This encodes CASSLEGVRAEAFF.

V and J are TRBV7-3 and TRBJ2-6; D uncertain. With 5 bases removed from V and 3 bases from J, the gap between germline ends came to 23 bases. Germline V lookup: CDR1 SGHTA, CDR2 FQGTGA. The CDR3 spans 19 residues. The CDR3 DNA reads TGTGCCAGCAGCCCGCCAAACCCCGGAGAGAATCATGGGGCCAACGTCCTGACTTTC. Protein: CASSPPNPGENHGANVLTF.

This chain joins TRBV7-2 and TRBJ1-5; D remains unclear. Looked up from germline, CDR1 is SGHTA and CDR2 is FQGNSA. V was trimmed by 0 bases and J by 3 bases, leaving 9 bases between them. This CDR3 spans 15 amino acids. Written as DNA, the CDR3 is TGTGCCAGCAGCTTAGCGTCACAGAACAATCAGCCCCAGCATTTT. Protein product: CASSLASQNNQPQHF.